This T cell receptor beta chain derives from a study of cytomegalovirus exposure and HLA in healthy donors. Study at large: There were 85 million or so unique TCRs (from HLA-typed donors) in an early data release. Study-wide results and caveats: Most of the TCR beta V segments (in an earlier analysis) were productive either about 87% or about 30% of the time. As a later analysis showed, a missense DCLRE1C variant was linked to trimming of TCR beta V- and J-genes. In a later analysis, several top co-occurrence clusters appeared linked to parvovirus B19, influenza, CMV and Epstein-Barr virus.

PCR amplification relied on 60 Vbeta primers (plus 13 Jbeta primers). Only in-frame clones appear in the TCRdb table, and some are missing; sequencing was by immunoSEQ multiplex PCR. The data contain 300,000 or so clones, roughly four fifths of them singletons. This clone was seen more than once but under ten times. The antigen is undetermined. Trimming took 6 bases from V and 4 from J, leaving 16 bases between them. Looked up from germline, CDR1 is SNHLY and CDR2 is FYNNEI. This CDR3 has 14 amino acids. The chain recombines TRBV2 with TRBJ2-7; D might be TRBD1 (6 bases). The clonotype comes from a woman in her 40s in good health and CMV-seropositive. The source material was PBMCs. The chain's CDR3 is CASRAFGTTYEQYF. DNA of the CDR3: TGTGCCAGCAGGGCCTTTGGGACAACTTACGAGCAGTACTTC.